This TCR beta chain was sequenced for a study of blood T cell repertoires in COVID-19. Across the whole study: Acute-phase and convalescent COVID-19 samples originated in the United States, Italy and Spain. Nucleic acid was either cDNA or gDNA, and it came from T cells, B-cell-depleted T cells, or PBMCs.

Original processing methods: Reference gene primer amplification gave nucleated cell count estimates. Clones were sequenced by immunoSEQ multiplex PCR, and TCRdb holds only the in-frame ones, with some missing. The V and J calls and clone size are taken from that table; D and trimming were inferred from the DNA. The sample has under 150,000 clones, approximately 80% seen once; the top ten hold roughly 4.7%. The germline gives CDR1 LNHDA, CDR2 SQIVND (reference sequence). V lost 4 bases, J lost 3 bases, and 8 bases stayed unmatched. CDR3 length equals 17 residues. Input material: peripheral blood. This receptor was taken from a woman of 80 years or more with active or convalescent COVID-19. This chain joins TRBV19 and TRBJ1-4, with 10 bases fitting TRBD1. CDR3 nucleotides: TGTGCCAGTAGTACGCCGGGACAGGGGATTGCTAATGAAAAACTGTTTTTT. As protein: CASSTPGQGIANEKLFF.